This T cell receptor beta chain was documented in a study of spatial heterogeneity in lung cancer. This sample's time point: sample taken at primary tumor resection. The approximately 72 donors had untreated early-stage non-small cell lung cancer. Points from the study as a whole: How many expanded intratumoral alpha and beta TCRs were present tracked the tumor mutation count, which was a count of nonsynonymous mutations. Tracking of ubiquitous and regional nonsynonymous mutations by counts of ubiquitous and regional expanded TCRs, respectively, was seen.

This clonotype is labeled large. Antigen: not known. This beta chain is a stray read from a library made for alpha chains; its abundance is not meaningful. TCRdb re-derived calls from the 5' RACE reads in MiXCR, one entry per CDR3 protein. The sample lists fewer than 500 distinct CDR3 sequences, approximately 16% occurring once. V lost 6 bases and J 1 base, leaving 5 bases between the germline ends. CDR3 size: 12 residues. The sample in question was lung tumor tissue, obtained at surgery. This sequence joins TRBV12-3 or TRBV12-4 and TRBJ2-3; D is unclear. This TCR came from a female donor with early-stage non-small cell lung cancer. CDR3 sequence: CASSSGTDTQYF. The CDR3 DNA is TGTGCCAGCAGCTCCGGCACAGATACGCAGTATTTT.